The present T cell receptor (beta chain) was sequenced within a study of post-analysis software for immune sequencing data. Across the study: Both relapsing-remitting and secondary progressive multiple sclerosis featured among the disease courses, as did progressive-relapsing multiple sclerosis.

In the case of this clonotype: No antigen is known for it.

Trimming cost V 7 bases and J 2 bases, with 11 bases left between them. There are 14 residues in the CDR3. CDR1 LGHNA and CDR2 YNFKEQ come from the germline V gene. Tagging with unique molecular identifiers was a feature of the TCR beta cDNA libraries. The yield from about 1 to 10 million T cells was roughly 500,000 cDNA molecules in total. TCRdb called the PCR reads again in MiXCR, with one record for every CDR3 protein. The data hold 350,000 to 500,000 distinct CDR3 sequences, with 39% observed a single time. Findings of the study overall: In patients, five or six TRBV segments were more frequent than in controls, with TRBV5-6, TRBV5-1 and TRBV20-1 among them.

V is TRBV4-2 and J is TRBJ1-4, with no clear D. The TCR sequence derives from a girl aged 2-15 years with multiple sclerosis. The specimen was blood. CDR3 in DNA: TGTGCCAGCATGGGGTTTGTCACTAATGAAAAACTGTTTTTT. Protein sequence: CASMGFVTNEKLFF.